The TCR beta chain under discussion was sequenced for a study of beta chain features in type 1 diabetes. At the level of the study: Similarity in age, gender and cell yields was seen between patients and healthy donors.

Germline-derived CDR1 and CDR2 are MNHNY and SVGAGI (reference sequence). CDR3 length: 15 amino acids. V was clipped by 0 bases and J by 6 bases, with 12 bases between them. The investigators reverse transcribed all of the isolated RNA, so they sequenced expressed TCRB transcripts. This table comes from immunoSEQ multiplex PCR, and its TCRdb copy is limited to in-frame clones, with some not included. The data hold about 390,000 clones, with roughly a tenth observed a single time. Study-wide findings and caveats: Compared with healthy donors, patients appeared to share more similar naive, central memory and regulatory TCRB repertoires. Shorter TCRB CDR3s, moderately but significantly so, marked every one of the four CD4+ subsets in Type 1 diabetes patients.

In regard to this clone: Its specificity is not known.

The rearrangement joins TRBV6-6 to TRBJ1-5, with D perhaps TRBD1 (5 bases). Sequencing was performed on central memory CD4+ T cells from blood. The source is a man aged 25-40 years with type 1 diabetes. The DNA of the CDR3 is TGTGCCAGCAGTTACTCGCACGGGGCGGGTCAGCCCCAGCATTTT. Translation: CASSYSHGAGQPQHF.